This T cell receptor beta chain was found in a study of human T cells and chemical hapten exposure. During construction of the library, unique molecular identifiers were attached to individual cDNA molecules for quantitative, reproducible TCR counting. A single record per CDR3 protein comes from TCRdb applying MiXCR to the RACE reads. The sample carries fewer than 350,000 distinct CDR3 sequences, 7.5% to 9% recorded once. Study conclusions and caveats: No alteration of TCRs above 1 in 1000 frequency was seen with DPC sensitization.

Trimming cost V 7 bases and J 4 bases; bases outside gene matches: 8. The germline V gene has CDR1 SGHVS and CDR2 FQNEAQ. The CDR3 is 15 residues long. As for time point: pre-sensitization, week 0. The sample's treatment: therapeutic diphenylcyclopropenone sensitization with weekly scalp DPC. Only a few counts were recorded for this clonotype. What it recognizes is unknown. The TCR sequence derives from a man between 18 and 29 years old with alopecia areata. Some clones in this sample may be carry-over from other donors' samples. This chain uses TRBV7-8 with TRBJ2-2, with TRBD1 matching 8 bases. Sequencing was performed on whole blood, taken in connection with sensitization to the hapten diphenylcyclopropenone (DPC). The CDR3 DNA follows: TGTGCCAGCATCCTTACCAGGGGGCGCACCGGGGAGCTGTTTTTT. Amino acids: CASILTRGRTGELFF.